This TCR beta chain is drawn from a study of PD-L1 blockade in urothelial cancer. At the level of the study: Earlier, patients had received 0 to 3 chemotherapy regimens. Blood analysis was done at 3 weeks (second dose) and 6 weeks after treatment began. When blood samples were assessed, the median T cell count was some 150,000. Study outcomes and limitations: Patients with durable benefit had greater blood expansion of tumor-associated TCR clones 3 weeks into treatment.

Germline V gene lookup returns CDR1 LNHDA and CDR2 SQIVND (reference sequence). V dropped 5 bases and J dropped 6; count of bases not matched to a gene: 17. This CDR3 region has 17 residues. Profiling relied on immunoSEQ multiplex PCR, and the TCRdb table lists in-frame clones only, not all of them. Here the sample spans tens of thousands of clones, 75% to 85% being singletons. Concerning this clone itself: Its specificity is not known.

Time point defined: pretreatment peripheral blood. Source: PBMCs, taken around atezolizumab (anti-PD-L1) treatment. The J gene is TRBJ2-3, the V gene TRBV19; TRBD2 aligns across 7 bases. The clonotype was recovered from a man aged 65 to 85 with urothelial cancer. CDR3 region: CASSHPGASGIGDTQYF. The CDR3 nucleotides read TGTGCCAGTAGTCATCCCGGGGCTAGCGGCATTGGGGATACGCAGTATTTT.